The present TCR beta chain was sequenced within a study of Ad26.COV2.S vaccination and SARS-CoV-2 variants. Treatment in this sample: 19 received Ad26.COV2.S at low or high dose, single or two shots; 5 received placebo; per-sample allocation not given. Collection of samples fell on day 63 after the first vaccine or placebo injection. Germline V CDR1 and CDR2: LNHDA, SQIVND (reference sequence). CDR3 size: 15 residues. Trimming took off 3 bases at V and 1 base at J, with 10 bases between the two ends. Measured with immunoSEQ multiplex PCR; TCRdb has only the in-frame clones, and not every one. Of some 480,000 clones listed, roughly 85% are singletons.

The TCR sequence derives from a person between 18 and 65 years old who received the Ad26.COV2.S COVID-19 vaccine or a placebo. Sequences were derived from peripheral blood, sampled in a trial of Ad26.COV2.S vaccine versus placebo. The rearrangement joins TRBV19 to TRBJ1-5; no firm D call. CDR3 DNA: TGTGCCAGTAGTATGGTTGGCGTAAGCAATCAGCCCCAGCATTTT. Its translation is CASSMVGVSNQPQHF.